The present T cell receptor (beta chain) was sequenced within a study of T-cell reconstitution after alpha-beta-depleted transplantation in children. Whole-study results and caveats: Newly generated T cells supplied most T-cell counts and diversity one year post-transplant.

The CDR3 consists of 17 residues. J was trimmed by 1 base and V by 5 bases; bases with no gene match: 8. Germline-derived CDR1 and CDR2 are DFQATT and SNEGSKA (reference sequence). In its sample, this clonotype was seen many times. What it binds is unknown. The library targeted TCRbeta and was prepared with unique molecular identifiers. MiXCR, applied by TCRdb to the PCR reads, yields one record per CDR3 protein. The table records hundreds of thousands of distinct CDR3 sequences, 23% of them present only once. Sample: PBMCs, mostly from graft donor cells, taken 360 days after TCRalphabeta/CD19-depleted stem cell transplant. This rearrangement joins TRBV20-1 to TRBJ2-3; TRBD2 agrees at 14 bases. The TCR sequence derives from a boy under three years old who had a stem cell transplant for acute myeloid leukemia, so the T cells may come from the graft donor. The CDR3 is CSAPRTSGGQGTDTQYF. The CDR3 DNA follows: TGCAGTGCTCCAAGGACTAGCGGGGGGCAGGGCACAGATACGCAGTATTTT.